These T cell receptor beta chains were read from a single sample in a study of blood T cell repertoires in COVID-19. Profiled with immunoSEQ multiplex PCR; TCRdb holds only in-frame clones, not every one. Among roughly 300,000 clones listed, 75% to 95% were seen once. Sequenced: PBMCs or T cells enriched from blood (not recorded which). These receptors were taken from a woman younger than 45 who had recovered from COVID-19. Each CDR3 is given with its conserved first and last residue. The D gene is left open where the match is weak. A row's size may be missing; if present it is once, few, many or a size class.

clone_size	v_call	j_call	d_call	cdr3_aa	cdr3_nt
.	TRBV2	TRBJ1-3	.	CASSLGGSGNTIYF	TGTGCCAGCAGCTTGGGGGGCTCTGGAAACACCATATATTTT
.	TRBV10-2	TRBJ2-1	TRBD1	CASRSRDRGRGEQFF	TGCGCCAGCAGGTCCCGGGACAGGGGGAGGGGTGAGCAGTTCTTC
.	TRBV7-9	TRBJ1-5	.	CASSLTVGRVGGQPQHF	TGTGCCAGCAGCTTAACGGTCGGCCGAGTAGGGGGTCAGCCCCAGCATTTT
once	TRBV7-3	TRBJ2-3	TRBD2	CASSPDLGLAPDTQYF	TGTGCCAGCAGCCCCGATTTGGGACTAGCTCCAGATACGCAGTATTTT
.	TRBV19	TRBJ1-4	.	CASTLTLGGPREKLFF	TGTGCCAGTACCCTTACGTTGGGGGGACCGAGAGAAAAACTGTTTTTT
.	TRBV27	TRBJ2-7	.	CASSAGFKQYF	TGTGCCAGCAGCGCAGGGTTTAAGCAGTACTTC
.	TRBV5-8	TRBJ1-5	.	CASSETGSNQPQHF	TGTGCCAGCAGCGAAACAGGGAGCAATCAGCCCCAGCATTTT
.	TRBV24-1	TRBJ1-5	.	CATSDAGVGRSNQPQHF	TGTGCCACCAGTGACGCGGGGGTCGGCCGTAGCAATCAGCCCCAGCATTTT
.	TRBV18	TRBJ1-5	.	CASSPEGSNQPQHF	TGTGCCAGCTCACCAGAGGGAAGCAATCAGCCCCAGCATTTT
.	TRBV28	TRBJ1-1	.	CASSPAGENTEAFF	TGTGCCAGCAGTCCAGCAGGGGAGAACACTGAAGCTTTCTTT
.	TRBV5-1	TRBJ1-1	.	CASSLSGMNTEAFF	TGCGCCAGCAGCTTGTCAGGCATGAACACTGAAGCTTTCTTT
.	TRBV7-9	TRBJ1-5	TRBD1	CASSNNRGSNQPQHF	TGTGCCAGCAGCAATAACAGGGGCAGCAATCAGCCCCAGCATTTT
.	TRBV3-1/TRBV3-2	TRBJ2-3	TRBD2	CASSVRRLAGEDTQYF	TGTGCCAGCAGCGTTAGACGACTAGCGGGAGAAGATACGCAGTATTTT
.	TRBV24-1	TRBJ1-1	TRBD1	CATSDSTGLDAFF	TGTGCCACCAGTGACTCGACAGGGTTAGACGCTTTCTTT
.	TRBV5-8	TRBJ1-2	.	CASSSSGRNGYTF	TGTGCCAGCAGCTCATCCGGGAGGAACGGCTACACCTTC
.	TRBV11-1	TRBJ2-1	TRBD2	CASSPGTSGAWGQFF	TGTGCCAGCAGCCCGGGGACTAGCGGAGCCTGGGGGCAGTTCTTC
once	TRBV4-3	TRBJ2-1	.	CASSQVFSSYNEQFF	TGCGCCAGCAGCCAAGTATTCAGCTCCTACAATGAGCAGTTCTTC